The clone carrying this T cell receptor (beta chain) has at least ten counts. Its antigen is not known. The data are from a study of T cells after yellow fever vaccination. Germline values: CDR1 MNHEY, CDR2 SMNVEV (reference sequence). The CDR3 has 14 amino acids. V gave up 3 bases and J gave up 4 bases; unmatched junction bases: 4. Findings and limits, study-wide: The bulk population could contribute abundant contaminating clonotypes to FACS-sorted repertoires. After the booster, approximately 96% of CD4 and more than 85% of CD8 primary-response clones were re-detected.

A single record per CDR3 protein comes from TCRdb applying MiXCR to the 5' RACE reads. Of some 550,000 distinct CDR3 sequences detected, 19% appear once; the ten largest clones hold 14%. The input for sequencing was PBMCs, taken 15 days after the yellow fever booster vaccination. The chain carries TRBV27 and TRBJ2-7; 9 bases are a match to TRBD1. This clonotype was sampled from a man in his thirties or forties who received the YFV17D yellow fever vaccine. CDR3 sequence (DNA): TGTGCCAGCAGTTTTCACAGGGGGCCTTACGAGCAGTACTTC. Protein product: CASSFHRGPYEQYF.